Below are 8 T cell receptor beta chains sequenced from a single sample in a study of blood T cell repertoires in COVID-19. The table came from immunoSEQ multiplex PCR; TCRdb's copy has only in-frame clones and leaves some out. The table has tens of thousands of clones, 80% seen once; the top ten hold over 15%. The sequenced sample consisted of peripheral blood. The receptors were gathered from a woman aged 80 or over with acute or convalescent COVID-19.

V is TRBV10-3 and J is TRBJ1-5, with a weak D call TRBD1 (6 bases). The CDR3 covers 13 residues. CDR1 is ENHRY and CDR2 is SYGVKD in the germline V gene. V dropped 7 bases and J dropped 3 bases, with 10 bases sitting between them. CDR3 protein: CAITRDINQPQHF. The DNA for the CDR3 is TGTGCCATCACCCGGGACATCAATCAGCCCCAGCATTTT.

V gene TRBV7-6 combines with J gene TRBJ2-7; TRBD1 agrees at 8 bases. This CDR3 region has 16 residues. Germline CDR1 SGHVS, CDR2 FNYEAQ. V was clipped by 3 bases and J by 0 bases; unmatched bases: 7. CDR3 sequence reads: CASSFTTGVSSYEQYF. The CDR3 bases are TGTGCCAGCAGCTTTACGACAGGGGTATCCTCCTACGAGCAGTACTTC.

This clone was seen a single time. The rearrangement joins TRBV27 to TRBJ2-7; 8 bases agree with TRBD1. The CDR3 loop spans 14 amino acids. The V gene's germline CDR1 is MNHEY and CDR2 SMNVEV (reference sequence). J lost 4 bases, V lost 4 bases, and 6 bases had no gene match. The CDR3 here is CASSSGTGPYEQYF. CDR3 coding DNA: TGTGCCAGCAGTTCCGGGACAGGACCATACGAGCAGTACTTC.

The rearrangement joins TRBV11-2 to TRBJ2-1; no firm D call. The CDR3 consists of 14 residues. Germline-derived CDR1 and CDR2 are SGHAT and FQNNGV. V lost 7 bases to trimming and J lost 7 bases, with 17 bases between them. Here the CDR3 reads CASTPESQWNEQFF. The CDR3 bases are TGTGCCAGCACCCCGGAGTCCCAGTGGAATGAGCAGTTCTTC.

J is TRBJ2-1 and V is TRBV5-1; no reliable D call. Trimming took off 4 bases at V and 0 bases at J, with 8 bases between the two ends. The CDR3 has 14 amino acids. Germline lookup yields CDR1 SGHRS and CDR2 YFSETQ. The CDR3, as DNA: TGCGCCAGCAGCGACTTGAGCTCCTACAATGAGCAGTTCTTC. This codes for CASSDLSSYNEQFF.

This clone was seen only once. The CDR3 reads CASTSGGGRALEQYF. The CDR3 nucleotides read TGCGCCAGCACCTCAGGAGGGGGGAGGGCCCTCGAGCAGTACTTC. This sequence joins TRBV5-1 and TRBJ2-7; possible D gene TRBD2, 7 bases. Germline loops: CDR1 SGHRS, CDR2 YFSETQ. The CDR3 sequence is 15 residues long. Trimming took 6 bases from V and 6 from J, leaving 22 bases between them.

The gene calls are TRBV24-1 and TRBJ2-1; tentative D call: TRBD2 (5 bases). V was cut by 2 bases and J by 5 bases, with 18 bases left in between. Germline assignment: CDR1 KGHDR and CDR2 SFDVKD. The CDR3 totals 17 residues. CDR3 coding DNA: TGTGCCACCAGTGATTCTGATGGGTCTAGCAACAACAATGAGCAGTTCTTC. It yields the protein CATSDSDGSSNNNEQFF.

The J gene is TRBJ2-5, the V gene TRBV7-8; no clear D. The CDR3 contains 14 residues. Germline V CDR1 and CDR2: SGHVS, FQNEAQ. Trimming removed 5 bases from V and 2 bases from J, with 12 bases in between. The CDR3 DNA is TGTGCCAGCAGCACGCCACAGAAACAAGAGACCCAGTACTTC. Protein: CASSTPQKQETQYF. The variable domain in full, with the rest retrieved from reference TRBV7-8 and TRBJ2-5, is GAGVSQSPRYKVAKRGQDVALRCDPISGHVSLFWYQQALGQGPEFLTYFQNEAQLDKSGLPSDRFFAERPEGSVSTLKIQRTQQEDSAVYLCASSTPQKQETQYFGPGTRLLVL.